This entry lists 16 T cell receptor beta chains sequenced from one sample in a study of T cell repertoires in cytomegalovirus infection. MiXCR, applied by TCRdb to the reads, yields one record per CDR3 protein. The sample has roughly 230,000 distinct CDR3 sequences, 15% to 20% seen once; the top ten hold roughly 45%. The sample was CD8+ T cells from PBMCs. These TCRs come from a human donor in good health (CMV status not recorded). Some clones in this sample may be carry-over from other donors' samples.

This clonotype was counted ten times or more. The CDR3 loop reads CASSPLLLDSGRTEAFF. The CDR3 nucleotides are TGTGCCAGCAGTCCGCTATTACTCGACTCAGGGCGGACTGAAGCTTTCTTT. This chain joins TRBV6-5 and TRBJ1-1; D is perhaps TRBD1 (5 bases). This CDR3 has 17 amino acids. The germline V gene has CDR1 MNHEY and CDR2 SVGAGI. Trimming stripped 5 bases from V and 5 bases from J, with 24 bases between.

This clonotype has a count of ten or more. The chain combines TRBV7-2 with TRBJ1-5, with TRBD1 identical over 10 bases. V shed 5 bases, J shed 6 bases, and the junction held 4 bases outside the gene matches. This CDR3 has 14 amino acids. Germline V gives CDR1 SGHTA, CDR2 FQGNSA. The CDR3 spells CASSRGQGSQPQHF. In nucleotides, the CDR3 is TGTGCCAGCAGCAGGGGACAGGGGAGTCAGCCCCAGCATTTT.

The table lists this clonotype with a few counts. This sequence joins TRBV5-1 and TRBJ1-2; the D is unclear. The CDR3 contains 15 residues. The germline CDR1 and CDR2 sequences are SGHRS and YFSETQ. The V gene lost 2 bases and the J gene lost 4 bases, with 15 bases spanning the gap. CDR3 DNA sequence: TGCGCCAGCAGCTTTTTCCAGGAACCTAGCTATGGCTACACCTTC. The encoded protein is CASSFFQEPSYGYTF.

This chain connects TRBV29-1 to TRBJ2-7; 9 nucleotides align to TRBD1. CDR3 length: 14 residues. V lost 5 bases and J lost 3; bases outside the gene matches: 8. The germline V gene encodes CDR1 SQVTM and CDR2 ANQGSEA. The CDR3 DNA reads TGCAGCGTTCCGACAGGGGGGTCGATCTACGAGCAGTACTTC. Translated, it gives CSVPTGGSIYEQYF.

The table lists this clonotype with many counts. This sequence joins TRBV24-1 and TRBJ1-2; D not certain. V was clipped by 2 bases and J by 6 bases, with 6 bases between them. Germline loops: CDR1 KGHDR, CDR2 SFDVKD. The CDR3 extends over 12 amino acids. The CDR3 reads CATSDSVDGYTF. In DNA, the CDR3 is TGTGCCACCAGTGATTCGGTGGATGGCTACACCTTC.

This clonotype was counted only a few times. The gene calls are TRBV6-5 and TRBJ2-3; 7 bases are a match to TRBD1. The V gene's germline CDR1 is MNHEY and CDR2 SVGAGI. The CDR3 sequence is 16 residues long. Trimming removed 0 bases from V and 1 base from J; junction bases left unmatched: 4. This CDR3 is CASSYSGQGGTDTQYF. The CDR3 bases are TGTGCCAGCAGTTACTCGGGGCAGGGGGGCACAGATACGCAGTATTTT.

This clonotype was counted between two and nine times. The rearrangement joins TRBV7-9 to TRBJ2-5; the match to TRBD2 covers 7 bases. This CDR3 is built from 16 residues. Germline V gene lookup returns CDR1 SEHNR and CDR2 FQNEAQ (reference sequence). V was pared by 5 bases and J by 6 bases, with 15 bases of the junction left unmatched. The CDR3 nucleotides are TGTGCCAGCAGCACCTCACCTGACGGAGCGGGGCAGACCCAGTACTTC. Translation: CASSTSPDGAGQTQYF.

In its sample, this clonotype was seen once. The V gene is TRBV28, the J gene TRBJ2-3, with 16 bases lining up with TRBD2. Germline loops: CDR1 MDHEN, CDR2 SYDVKM. With V trimmed by 3 bases and J by 4 bases, 13 bases remained unmatched. This CDR3 spans 20 amino acids. CDR3 nucleotides: TGTGCCAGCAGTTTGGTCCCTCCGGGACTAGCGGGGGGGCAGCCAGATACGCAGTATTTT. Protein: CASSLVPPGLAGGQPDTQYF.

The J gene is TRBJ1-6, the V gene TRBV4-1; 7 nucleotides line up with TRBD1. The germline V gene has CDR1 MGHRA and CDR2 YSYEKL. V shed 0 bases, J shed 8 bases, and the junction held 10 bases outside the gene matches. The CDR3 sequence is 17 residues long. CDR3 DNA: TGCGCCAGCAGCCAAGACCCCGACAGGGCGGCGGATTCACCCCTCCACTTT. This translates into CASSQDPDRAADSPLHF.

In its sample, this clonotype was seen a few times. This rearrangement joins TRBV5-7 to TRBJ2-1; D may correspond to TRBD1 or TRBD2 (5 bases each). TRBV5-7 is an ORF; its function is uncertain. CDR3 length equals 24 residues. V was clipped by 4 bases and J by 0 bases, with 38 bases between them. The CDR3 DNA sequence: TGTGCCAGCAGCCTACACGGACGGGCAGGGACCGAGGTAGTTCCAGCTAGCTCCTACAATGAGCAGTTCTTC. The encoded protein is CASSLHGRAGTEVVPASSYNEQFF.

Concerning this clonotype itself: Given a much more abundant clone one base away, this may be a read error. The chain uses TRBV6-2 or TRBV6-3 and TRBJ2-1; D not certain. This CDR3 has 12 residues. V lost 2 bases, J lost 4 bases, and 3 bases lay in between. The germline gives CDR1 MNHEY, CDR2 SVGEGT. Written as DNA, the CDR3 is TGTGCCAGCAGTTACAGGTACAATGAGCAGTTCTTC. This codes for CASSYRYNEQFF.

The chain links TRBV4-1 to TRBJ1-2, with TRBD1 identical over 7 bases. The V gene end was trimmed by 4 bases and the J gene end by 4 bases; junction bases not matched to a gene: 15. Germline V gives CDR1 MGHRA, CDR2 YSYEKL. This CDR3 has 17 amino acids. This CDR3 reads CASSPSAGQVGSYGYTF. CDR3 DNA: TGCGCCAGCAGCCCCTCTGCCGGACAGGTCGGAAGCTATGGCTACACCTTC.

This clonotype has ten or more counts. V and J are TRBV7-6 and TRBJ1-3; 7 nucleotides line up with TRBD1. Germline V gene sequence: CDR1 SGHVS, CDR2 FNYEAQ. V shed 1 base and J 0 bases; nucleotides not matched to a gene: 0. This CDR3 is built from 15 residues. The CDR3 DNA reads TGTGCCAGCAGCTTAGGGACAGGCTCTGGAAACACCATATATTTT. Protein sequence: CASSLGTGSGNTIYF. Full variable domain (outside the CDR3, taken from reference TRBV7-6 and TRBJ1-3): GAGVSQSPRYKVTKRGQDVALRCDPISGHVSLYWYRQALGQGPEFLTYFNYEAQQDKSGLPNDRFSAERPEGSISTLTIQRTEQRDSAMYRCASSLGTGSGNTIYFGEGSWLTVV.

The V and J genes are TRBV25-1 and TRBJ1-2; 7 bases fit TRBD1. Germline V CDR1 and CDR2: MGHDK, SYGVNS. V trimming: 5 bases; J trimming: 2 bases; junction bases outside the gene matches: 11. This CDR3 is 16 amino acids long. The DNA of the CDR3 is TGTGCCAGCAGTCCTCTGGCGCAGGGGGTAAACTATGGCTACACCTTC. This gives the protein CASSPLAQGVNYGYTF.

The genes are TRBV12-5 and TRBJ2-3, with D possibly TRBD1 on 6 matching bases. V lost 5 bases to trimming and J lost 6 bases, with 18 bases between them. CDR3 size: 15 residues. CDR1 is LGHNT, CDR2 FRNRAP, per germline. The CDR3 nucleotides read TGTGCTAGTGGTCCGGGGCAAATCACAGGGGATACGCAGTATTTT. Translation gives CASGPGQITGDTQYF.

This clonotype has a count of ten or more. This sequence joins TRBV7-8 and TRBJ2-5; TRBD2 might be the D (5 bases). The CDR3 has 13 amino acids. Germline V gene lookup returns CDR1 SGHVS and CDR2 FQNEAQ. V was shortened by 5 bases and J by 10 bases, with 17 bases between the two germline ends. The CDR3 bases are TGTGCCAGCAGCCCCCCTGGCCGAGAGGGCCAGTACTTC. This sequence encodes CASSPPGREGQYF.